This T cell receptor beta chain was captured by sequencing in a study of blood T cell repertoires in COVID-19. Looking at the study overall: The study drew acute and convalescent COVID-19 samples from the United States, Italy and Spain. T cells, B-cell-depleted T cells, or PBMCs supplied cDNA or gDNA.

Source study methods: Using reference gene primer amplification, nucleated cell counts were estimated. Some clones are missing from TCRdb's copy, which holds only in-frame ones; the method was immunoSEQ multiplex PCR. V and J calls plus clone size are reproduced from that table; the DNA served to infer D and trimming. Found here are hundreds of thousands of clones, under 90% of them singletons; the top ten hold under 3%. CDR1 is ENHRY and CDR2 is SYGVKD in the germline V gene. Trimming removed 8 bases from V and 4 bases from J, with 13 bases in between. The CDR3 is made up of 13 amino acids. The rearrangement links TRBV10-3 to TRBJ2-3; maybe TRBD1 (5 bases). The receptor comes from a woman aged 40-49 years with active or convalescent COVID-19. The specimen sequenced was peripheral blood. The CDR3 region is CAIEARVADTQYF. In nucleotides, the CDR3 is TGTGCCATCGAGGCCAGGGTGGCAGATACGCAGTATTTT.